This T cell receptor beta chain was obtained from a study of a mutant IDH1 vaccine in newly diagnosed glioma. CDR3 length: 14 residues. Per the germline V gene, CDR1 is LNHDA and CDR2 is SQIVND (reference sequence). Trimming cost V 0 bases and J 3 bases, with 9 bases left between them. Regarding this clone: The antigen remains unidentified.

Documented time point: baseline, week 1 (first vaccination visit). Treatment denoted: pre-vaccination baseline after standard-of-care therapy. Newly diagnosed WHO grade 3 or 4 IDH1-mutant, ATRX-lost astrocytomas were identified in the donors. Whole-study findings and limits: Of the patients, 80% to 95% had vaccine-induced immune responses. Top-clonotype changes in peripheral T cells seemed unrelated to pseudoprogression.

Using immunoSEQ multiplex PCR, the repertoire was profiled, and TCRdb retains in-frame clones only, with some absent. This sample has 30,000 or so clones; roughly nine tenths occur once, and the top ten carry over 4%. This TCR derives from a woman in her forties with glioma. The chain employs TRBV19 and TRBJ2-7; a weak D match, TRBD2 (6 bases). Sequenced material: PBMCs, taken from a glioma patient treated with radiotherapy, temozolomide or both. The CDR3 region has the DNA TGTGCCAGTAGTATAGACGGGAGAGGCTACGAGCAGTACTTC. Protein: CASSIDGRGYEQYF.